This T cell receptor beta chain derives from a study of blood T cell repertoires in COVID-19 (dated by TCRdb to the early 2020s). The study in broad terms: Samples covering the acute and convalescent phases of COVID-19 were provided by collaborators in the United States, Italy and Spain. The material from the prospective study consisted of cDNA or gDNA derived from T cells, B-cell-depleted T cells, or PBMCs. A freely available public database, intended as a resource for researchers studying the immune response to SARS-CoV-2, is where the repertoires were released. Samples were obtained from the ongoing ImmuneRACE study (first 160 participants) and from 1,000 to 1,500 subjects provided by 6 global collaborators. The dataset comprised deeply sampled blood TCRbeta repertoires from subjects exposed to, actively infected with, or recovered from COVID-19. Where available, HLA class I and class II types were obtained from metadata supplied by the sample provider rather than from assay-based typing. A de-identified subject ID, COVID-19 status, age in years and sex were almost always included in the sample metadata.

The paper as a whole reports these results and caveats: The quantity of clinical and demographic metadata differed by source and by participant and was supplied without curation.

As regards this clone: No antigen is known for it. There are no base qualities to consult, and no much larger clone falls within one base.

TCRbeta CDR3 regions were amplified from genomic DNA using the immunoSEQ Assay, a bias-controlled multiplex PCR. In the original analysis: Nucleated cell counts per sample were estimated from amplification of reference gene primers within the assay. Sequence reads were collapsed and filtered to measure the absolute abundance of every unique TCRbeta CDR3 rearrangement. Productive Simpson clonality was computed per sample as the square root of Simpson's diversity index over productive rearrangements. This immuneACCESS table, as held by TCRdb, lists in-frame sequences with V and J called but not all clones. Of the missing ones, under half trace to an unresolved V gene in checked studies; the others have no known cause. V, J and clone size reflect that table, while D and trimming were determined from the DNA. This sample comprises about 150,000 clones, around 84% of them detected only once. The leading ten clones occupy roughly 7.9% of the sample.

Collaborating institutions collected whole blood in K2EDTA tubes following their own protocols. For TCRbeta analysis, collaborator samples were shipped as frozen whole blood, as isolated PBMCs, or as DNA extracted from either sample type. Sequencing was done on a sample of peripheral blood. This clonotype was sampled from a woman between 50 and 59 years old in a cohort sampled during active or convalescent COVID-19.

The CDR3 region has the sequence CASRRTGRAFF. The sequenced DNA is TGTGCCAGCAGGAGGACAGGGCGCGCTTTCTTT. The sequence joins TRBV12-3 or TRBV12-4 to TRBJ1-1, and 8 junction bases match TRBD1. The CDR3 measures 11 amino acids from cysteine to phenylalanine. Only the CDR3 part of the read is kept: 33 bases, read in frame from the first base. The germline V and J ends show losses of 6 bases and 11 bases respectively, and no gene match explains 5 bases of the junction.